This TCR beta chain was recovered during a study of blood T cell repertoires in COVID-19. About the research overall: From the United States, Italy and Spain came samples of acute and convalescent COVID-19. T cells, B-cell-depleted T cells, or PBMCs supplied cDNA or gDNA.

J was trimmed by 4 bases and V by 8 bases; bases with no gene match: 5. The CDR3 has 13 amino acids. Germline CDR1 MNHEY, CDR2 SVGAGI. In the authors' methods: By means of reference gene primer amplification, nucleated cell counts were estimated. Assay used: immunoSEQ multiplex PCR; TCRdb lists only in-frame clones, some missing. V, J and clone size reflect that table, while D and trimming were determined from the DNA. The repertoire holds hundreds of thousands of clones, with approximately 86% as singletons. Sequenced material: peripheral blood. The chain couples TRBV6-5 to TRBJ1-5, with 7 positions matching TRBD1. This TCR derives from a man between 60 and 70 years old who had recovered from COVID-19. The CDR3, as DNA: TGTGCCAGCGGCAAGGGGGCAAATCAGCCCCAGCATTTT. Amino acids: CASGKGANQPQHF.